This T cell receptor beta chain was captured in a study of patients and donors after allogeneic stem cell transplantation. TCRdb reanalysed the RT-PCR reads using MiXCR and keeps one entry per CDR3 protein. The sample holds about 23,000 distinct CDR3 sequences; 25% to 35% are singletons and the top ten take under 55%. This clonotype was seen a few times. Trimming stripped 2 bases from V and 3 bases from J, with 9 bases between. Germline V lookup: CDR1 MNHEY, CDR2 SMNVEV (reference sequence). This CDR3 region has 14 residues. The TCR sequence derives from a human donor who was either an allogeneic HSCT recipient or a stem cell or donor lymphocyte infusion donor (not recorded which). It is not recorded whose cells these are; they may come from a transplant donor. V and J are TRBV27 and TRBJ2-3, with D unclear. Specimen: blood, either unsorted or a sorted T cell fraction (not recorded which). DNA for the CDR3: TGTGCCAGCAGTTTAGAGGAAAGGACAGATACGCAGTATTTT. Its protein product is CASSLEERTDTQYF.